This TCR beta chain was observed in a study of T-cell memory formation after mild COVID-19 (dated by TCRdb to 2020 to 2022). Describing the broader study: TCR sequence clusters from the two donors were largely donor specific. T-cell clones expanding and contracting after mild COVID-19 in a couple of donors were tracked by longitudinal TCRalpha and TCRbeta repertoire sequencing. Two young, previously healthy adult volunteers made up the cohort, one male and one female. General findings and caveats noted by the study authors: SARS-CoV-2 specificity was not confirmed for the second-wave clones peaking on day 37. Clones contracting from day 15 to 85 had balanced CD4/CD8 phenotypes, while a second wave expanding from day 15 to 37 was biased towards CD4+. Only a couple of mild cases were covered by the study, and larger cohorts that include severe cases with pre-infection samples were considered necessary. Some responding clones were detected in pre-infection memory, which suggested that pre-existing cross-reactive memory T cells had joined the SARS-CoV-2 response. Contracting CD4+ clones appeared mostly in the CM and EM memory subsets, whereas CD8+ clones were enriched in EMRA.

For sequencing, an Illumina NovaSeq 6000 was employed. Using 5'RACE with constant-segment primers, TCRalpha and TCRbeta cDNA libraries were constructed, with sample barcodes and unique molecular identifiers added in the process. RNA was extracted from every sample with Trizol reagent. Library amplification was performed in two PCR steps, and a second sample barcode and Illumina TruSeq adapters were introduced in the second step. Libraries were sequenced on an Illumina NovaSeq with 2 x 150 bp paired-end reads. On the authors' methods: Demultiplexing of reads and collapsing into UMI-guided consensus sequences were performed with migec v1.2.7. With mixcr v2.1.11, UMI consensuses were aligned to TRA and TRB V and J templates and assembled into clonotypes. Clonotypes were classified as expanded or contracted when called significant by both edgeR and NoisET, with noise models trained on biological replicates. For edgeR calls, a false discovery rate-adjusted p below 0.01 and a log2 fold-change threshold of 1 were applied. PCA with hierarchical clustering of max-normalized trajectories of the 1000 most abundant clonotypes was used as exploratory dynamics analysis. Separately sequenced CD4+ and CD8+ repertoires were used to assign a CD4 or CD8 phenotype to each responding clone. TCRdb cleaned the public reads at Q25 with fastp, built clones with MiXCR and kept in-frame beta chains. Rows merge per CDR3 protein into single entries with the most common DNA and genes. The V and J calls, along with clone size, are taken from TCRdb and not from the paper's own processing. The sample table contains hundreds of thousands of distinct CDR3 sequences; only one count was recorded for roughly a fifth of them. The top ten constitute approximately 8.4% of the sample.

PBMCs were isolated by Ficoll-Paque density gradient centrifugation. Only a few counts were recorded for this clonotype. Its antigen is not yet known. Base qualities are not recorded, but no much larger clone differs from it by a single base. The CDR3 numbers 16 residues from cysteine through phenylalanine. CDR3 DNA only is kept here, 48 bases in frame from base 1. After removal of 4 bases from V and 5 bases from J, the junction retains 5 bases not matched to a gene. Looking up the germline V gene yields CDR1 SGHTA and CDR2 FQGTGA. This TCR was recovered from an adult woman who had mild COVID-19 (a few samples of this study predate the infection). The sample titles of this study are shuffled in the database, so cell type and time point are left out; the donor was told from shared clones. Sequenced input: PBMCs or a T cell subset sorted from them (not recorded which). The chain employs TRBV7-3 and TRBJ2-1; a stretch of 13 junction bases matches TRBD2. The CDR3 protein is CASSYRLAGGNNEQFF. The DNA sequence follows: TGTGCCAGCAGCTACAGACTAGCGGGGGGAAACAATGAGCAGTTCTTC. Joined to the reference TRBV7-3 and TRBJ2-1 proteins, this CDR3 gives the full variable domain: GAGVSQTPSNKVTEKGKYVELRCDPISGHTALYWYRQSLGQGPEFLIYFQGTGAADDSGLPNDRFFAVRPEGSVSTLKIQRTERGDSAVYLCASSYRLAGGNNEQFFGPGTRLTVL.